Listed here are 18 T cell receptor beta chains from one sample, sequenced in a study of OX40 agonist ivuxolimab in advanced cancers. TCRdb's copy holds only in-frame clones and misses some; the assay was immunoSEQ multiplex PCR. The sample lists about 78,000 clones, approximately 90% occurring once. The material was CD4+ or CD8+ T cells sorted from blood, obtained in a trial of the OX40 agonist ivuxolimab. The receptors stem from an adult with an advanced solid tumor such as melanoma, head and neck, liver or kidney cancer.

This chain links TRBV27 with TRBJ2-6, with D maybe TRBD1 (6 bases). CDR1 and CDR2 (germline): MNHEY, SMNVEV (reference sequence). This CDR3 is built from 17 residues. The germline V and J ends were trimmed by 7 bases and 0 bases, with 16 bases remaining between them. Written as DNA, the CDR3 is TGTGCCAGCATGTTAGGGACACGATACTCTGGGGCCAACGTCCTGACTTTC. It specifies CASMLGTRYSGANVLTF.

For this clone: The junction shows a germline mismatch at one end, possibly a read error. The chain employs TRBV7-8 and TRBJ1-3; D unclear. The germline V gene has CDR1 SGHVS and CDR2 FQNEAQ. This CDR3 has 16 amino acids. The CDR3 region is CASSPHYGRPENFVDF. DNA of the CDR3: TGTGCCAGCAGCCCCCATTATGGCAGGCCCGAGAATTTTGTGGATTTT.

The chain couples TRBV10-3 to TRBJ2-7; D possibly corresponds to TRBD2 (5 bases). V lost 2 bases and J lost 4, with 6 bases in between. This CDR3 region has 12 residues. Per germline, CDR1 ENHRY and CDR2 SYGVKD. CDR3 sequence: CAISERGYEQYF. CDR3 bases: TGTGCCATCAGTGAGCGAGGGTACGAGCAGTACTTC.

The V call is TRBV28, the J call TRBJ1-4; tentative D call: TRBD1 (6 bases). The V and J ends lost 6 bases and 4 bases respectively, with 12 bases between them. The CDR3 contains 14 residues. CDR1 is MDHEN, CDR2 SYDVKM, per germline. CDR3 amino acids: CASSPGAINEKLFF. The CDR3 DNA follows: TGTGCCAGCAGCCCAGGGGCCATTAATGAAAAACTGTTTTTT.

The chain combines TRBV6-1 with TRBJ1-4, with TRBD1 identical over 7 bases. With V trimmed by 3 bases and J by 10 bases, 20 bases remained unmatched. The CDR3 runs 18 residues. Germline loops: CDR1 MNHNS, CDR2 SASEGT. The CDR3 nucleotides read TGTGCCAGCAGTGAGGGATACTCTAGACAGGGATCGGTCCTAAAACTGTTTTTT. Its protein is CASSEGYSRQGSVLKLFF.

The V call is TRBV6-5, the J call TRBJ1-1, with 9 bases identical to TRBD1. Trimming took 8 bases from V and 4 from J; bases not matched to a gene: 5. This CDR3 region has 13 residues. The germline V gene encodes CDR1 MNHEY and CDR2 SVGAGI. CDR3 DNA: TGTGCCAGCCTGGGACAGGGTGTCACTGAAGCTTTCTTT. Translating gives CASLGQGVTEAFF.

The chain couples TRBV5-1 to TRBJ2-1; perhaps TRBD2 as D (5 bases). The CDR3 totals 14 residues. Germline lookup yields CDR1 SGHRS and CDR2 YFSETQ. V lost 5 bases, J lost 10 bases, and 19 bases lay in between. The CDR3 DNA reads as TGCGCCAGCAGTCAGCTTCAAACCGGGGAGGAGCAGTTCTTC. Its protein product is CASSQLQTGEEQFF.

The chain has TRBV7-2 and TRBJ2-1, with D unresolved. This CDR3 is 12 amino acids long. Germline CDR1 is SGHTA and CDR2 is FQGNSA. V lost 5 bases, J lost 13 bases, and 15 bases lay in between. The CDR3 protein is CASSQPRRNQFF. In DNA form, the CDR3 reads TGTGCCAGCAGCCAACCACGGCGGAATCAGTTCTTC.

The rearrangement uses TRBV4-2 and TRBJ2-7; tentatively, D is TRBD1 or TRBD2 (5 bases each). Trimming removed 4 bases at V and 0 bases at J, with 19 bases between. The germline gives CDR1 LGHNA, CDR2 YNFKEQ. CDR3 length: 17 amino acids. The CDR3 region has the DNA TGTGCCAGCAGCCGGGACGTAATTCTGGGAACCTCCTACGAGCAGTACTTC. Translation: CASSRDVILGTSYEQYF.

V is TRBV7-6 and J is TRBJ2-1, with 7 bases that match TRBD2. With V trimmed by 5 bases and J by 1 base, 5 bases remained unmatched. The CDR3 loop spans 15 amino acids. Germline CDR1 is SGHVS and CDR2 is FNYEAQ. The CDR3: CASSPRLASYNEQFF. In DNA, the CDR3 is TGTGCCAGCAGCCCTCGACTAGCATCCTACAATGAGCAGTTCTTC.

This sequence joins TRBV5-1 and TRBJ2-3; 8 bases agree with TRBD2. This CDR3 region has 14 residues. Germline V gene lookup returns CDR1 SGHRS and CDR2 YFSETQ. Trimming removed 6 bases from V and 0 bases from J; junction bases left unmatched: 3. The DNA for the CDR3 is TGCGCCAGCACCGGGGGGGCTAGCACAGATACGCAGTATTTT. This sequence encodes CASTGGASTDTQYF. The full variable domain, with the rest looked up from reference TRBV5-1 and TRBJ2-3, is KAGVTQTPRYLIKTRGQQVTLSCSPISGHRSVSWYQQTPGQGLQFLFEYFSETQRNKGNFPGRFSGRQFSNSRSEMNVSTLELGDSALYLCASTGGASTDTQYFGPGTRLTVL.

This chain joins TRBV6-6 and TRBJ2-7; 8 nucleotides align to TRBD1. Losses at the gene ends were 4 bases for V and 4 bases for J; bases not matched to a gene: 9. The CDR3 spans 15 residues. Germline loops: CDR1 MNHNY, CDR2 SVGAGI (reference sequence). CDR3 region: CASSWLGTGNYEQYF. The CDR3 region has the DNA TGTGCCAGCAGTTGGCTTGGGACAGGCAATTACGAGCAGTACTTC.

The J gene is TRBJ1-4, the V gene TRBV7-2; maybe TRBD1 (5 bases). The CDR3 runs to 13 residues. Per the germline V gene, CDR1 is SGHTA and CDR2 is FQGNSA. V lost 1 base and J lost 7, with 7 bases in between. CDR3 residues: CASSLGGGEKLFF. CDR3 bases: TGTGCCAGCAGCTTAGGGGGGGGTGAAAAACTGTTTTTT.

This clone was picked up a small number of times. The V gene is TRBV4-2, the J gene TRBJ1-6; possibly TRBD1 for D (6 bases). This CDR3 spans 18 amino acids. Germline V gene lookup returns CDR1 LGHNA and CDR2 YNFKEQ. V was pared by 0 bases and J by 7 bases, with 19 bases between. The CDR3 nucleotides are TGTGCCAGCAGCCAAGACGGGCCATACACAGGGCCCAATTCACCCCTCCACTTT. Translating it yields CASSQDGPYTGPNSPLHF.

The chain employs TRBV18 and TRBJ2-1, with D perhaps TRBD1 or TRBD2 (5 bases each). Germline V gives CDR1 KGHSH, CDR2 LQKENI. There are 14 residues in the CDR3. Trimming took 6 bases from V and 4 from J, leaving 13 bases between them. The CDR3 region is CASSPRGAYNEQFF. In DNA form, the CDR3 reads TGTGCCAGCTCCCCGAGGGGAGCTTACAATGAGCAGTTCTTC.

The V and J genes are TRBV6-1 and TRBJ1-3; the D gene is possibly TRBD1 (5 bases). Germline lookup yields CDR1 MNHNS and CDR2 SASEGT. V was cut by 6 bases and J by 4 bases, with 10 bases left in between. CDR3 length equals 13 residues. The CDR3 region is CASRLGGGNTIYF. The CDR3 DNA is TGTGCCAGCAGGTTGGGGGGGGGAAACACCATATATTTT.

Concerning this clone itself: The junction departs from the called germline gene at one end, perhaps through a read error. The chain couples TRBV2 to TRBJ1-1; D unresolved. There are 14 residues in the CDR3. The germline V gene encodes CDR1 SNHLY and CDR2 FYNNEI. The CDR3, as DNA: TGTACCAGCAAGGCACTGGGAGTGGGCACTGAAGCTTTCTTT. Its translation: CTSKALGVGTEAFF.

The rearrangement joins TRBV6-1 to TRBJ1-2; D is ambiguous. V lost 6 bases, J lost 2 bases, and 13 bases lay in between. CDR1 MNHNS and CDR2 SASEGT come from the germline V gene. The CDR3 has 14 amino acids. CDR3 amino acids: CASSPADPNYGYTF. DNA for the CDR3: TGTGCCAGCAGCCCAGCGGATCCCAACTATGGCTACACCTTC.